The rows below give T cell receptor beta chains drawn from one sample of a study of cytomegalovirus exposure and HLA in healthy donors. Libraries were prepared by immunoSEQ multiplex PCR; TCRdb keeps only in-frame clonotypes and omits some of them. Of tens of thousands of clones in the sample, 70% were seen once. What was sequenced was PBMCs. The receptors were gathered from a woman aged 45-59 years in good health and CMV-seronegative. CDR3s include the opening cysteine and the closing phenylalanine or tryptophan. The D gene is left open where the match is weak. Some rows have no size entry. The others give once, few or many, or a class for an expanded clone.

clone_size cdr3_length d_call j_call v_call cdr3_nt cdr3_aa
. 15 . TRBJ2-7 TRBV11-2 TGTGCCAGCAGCTACGAGGGAAAGAGGCCCTACGAGCAGTACTTC CASSYEGKRPYEQYF
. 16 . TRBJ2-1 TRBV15 TGTGCCACCAGCAGAGTTGGGGCTAGCGAGTCCAATGAGCAGTTCTTC CATSRVGASESNEQFF
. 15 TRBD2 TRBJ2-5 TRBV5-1 TGCGCCAGCAGCTTTAGCGGGGGACGCCAAGAGACCCAGTACTTC CASSFSGGRQETQYF
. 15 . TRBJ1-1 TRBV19 TGTGCCAGTATGCTATGGGACACCTCAGCCACTGAAGCTTTCTTT CASMLWDTSATEAFF
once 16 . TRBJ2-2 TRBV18 TGTGCCAGCTCAAGCGTAGGGACACCGGCAACCGGGGAGCTGTTTTTT CASSSVGTPATGELFF
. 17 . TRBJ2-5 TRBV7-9 TGTGCCAGCAGCCCCCGGGTCTTCCGTGGGGGCGGGGAGACCCAGTACTTC CASSPRVFRGGGETQYF
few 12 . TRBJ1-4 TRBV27 TGTGCCAGCAGTTTCTCTGGAGGAAAACTGTTTTTT CASSFSGGKLFF
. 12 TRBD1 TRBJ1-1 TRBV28 TGTGCCAGCAGTTTGGGTGGACAGGGGGCTTTCTTT CASSLGGQGAFF
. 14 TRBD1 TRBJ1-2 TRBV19 TGTGCCAGTAGTATAGGGACAGGGAACTATGGCTACACCTTC CASSIGTGNYGYTF
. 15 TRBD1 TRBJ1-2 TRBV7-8 TGTGCCAGCAGCCCCCAGGGGGTCGGAACCTATGGCTACACCTTC CASSPQGVGTYGYTF
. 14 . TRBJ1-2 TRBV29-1 TGCAGCGTTGAAGCGGGAAACAGGGTAGGAGGCTACACCTTC CSVEAGNRVGGYTF
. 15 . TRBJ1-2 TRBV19 TGTGCCAGTAGGATACAGGGAAAGGGCGACTATGGCTACACCTTC CASRIQGKGDYGYTF
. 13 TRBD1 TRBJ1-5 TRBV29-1 TGCAGCGTTAAACAGGGGGGAAATCAGCCCCAGCATTTT CSVKQGGNQPQHF
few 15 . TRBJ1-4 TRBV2 TGTGCCAGCAGTCGGACAGAAGCAACTAATGAAAAACTGTTTTTT CASSRTEATNEKLFF
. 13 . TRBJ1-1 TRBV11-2 TGTGCCAGCAGCCCTAGGCGCAACACTGAAGCTTTCTTT CASSPRRNTEAFF
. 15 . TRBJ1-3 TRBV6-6 TGTGCCAGCACCTTTACGACCCAGGCAGGAAACACCATATATTTT CASTFTTQAGNTIYF
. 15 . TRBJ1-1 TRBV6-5 TGTGCCAGCAGTTACCTTTTCGGGGGGAGCACTGAAGCTTTCTTT CASSYLFGGSTEAFF
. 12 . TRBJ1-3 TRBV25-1 TGTGCCAGCTGCCCGGGGGGAAACACCATATATTTT CASCPGGNTIYF
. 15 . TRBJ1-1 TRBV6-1 TGTGCCAGCAGGCCTACTCCAGGGTTGAACACTGAAGCTTTCTTT CASRPTPGLNTEAFF
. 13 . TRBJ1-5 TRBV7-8 TGTGCCAGCAGCCACGGTGCGAATCAGCCCCAGCATTTT CASSHGANQPQHF
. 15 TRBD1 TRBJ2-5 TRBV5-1 TGCGCCAGCAGCTCGAAATCCGACAGGGATGAGACCCAGTACTTC CASSSKSDRDETQYF
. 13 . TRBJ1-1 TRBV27 TGTGCCAGCAGTCGCCCTTACTCGGGAGTGGCTTTCTTT CASSRPYSGVAFF
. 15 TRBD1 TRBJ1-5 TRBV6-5 TGTGCCAGCAACTCCGGACAGGGAGGCAATCAGCCCCAGCATTTT CASNSGQGGNQPQHF
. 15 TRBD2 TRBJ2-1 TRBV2 TGTGCCAGCAGTGGGCGGCTAGCGGGAGCGGATGAGCAGTTCTTC CASSGRLAGADEQFF
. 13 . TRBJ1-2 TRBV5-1 TGCGCCAGCAGCTTGGTTATGGGAGGAGTTGGCACCTTC CASSLVMGGVGTF
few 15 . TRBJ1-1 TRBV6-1 TGTGCCAGCAGTGAAATAACAGGTTTGAACACTGAAGCTTTCTTT CASSEITGLNTEAFF
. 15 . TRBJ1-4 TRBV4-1 TGCGCCAGCAGCCAAGCCAGGGGTCGTGATGAAAAACTGTTTTTT CASSQARGRDEKLFF
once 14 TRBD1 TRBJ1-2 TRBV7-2 TGTGCCAGCAGCAAGGGGGACAGGGCGGGAGGCTACACCTTC CASSKGDRAGGYTF
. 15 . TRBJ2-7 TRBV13 TGTGCCAGCAGCTTAGGAGGAGGAAGGAACTACGAGCAGTACTTC CASSLGGGRNYEQYF
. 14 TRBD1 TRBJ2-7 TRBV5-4 TGTGCCAGCAGCTCGGGACAGGGGGCAGGGGAGCAGTACTTC CASSSGQGAGEQYF
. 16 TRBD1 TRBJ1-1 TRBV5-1 TGCGCCAGCAGCTTGGTAGGAGGGGGCGGCAACACTGAAGCTTTCTTT CASSLVGGGGNTEAFF
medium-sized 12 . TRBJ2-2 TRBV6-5 TGTGCCAGCAGTTATGGAGCCGGGGAGCTGTTTTTT CASSYGAGELFF
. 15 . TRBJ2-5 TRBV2 TGTGCCAGCAGGAGGTCGCGAACGGGGGAAGAGACCCAGTACTTC CASRRSRTGEETQYF
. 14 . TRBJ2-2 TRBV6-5 TGTGCCAGCAGTTACGGAGCGAACACCGGGGAGCTGTTTTTT CASSYGANTGELFF
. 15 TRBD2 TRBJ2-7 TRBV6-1 TGTGCCAGCAGCCCCGGGACTAGCGGGGTCTACGAGCAGTACTTC CASSPGTSGVYEQYF
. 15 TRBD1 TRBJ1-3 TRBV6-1 TGTGCCAGCAGTGTGACAGGGTACTCTGGAAACACCATATATTTT CASSVTGYSGNTIYF
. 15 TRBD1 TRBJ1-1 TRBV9 TGTGCCAGCAGCGTACGACAGGGGATGTACACTGAAGCTTTCTTT CASSVRQGMYTEAFF
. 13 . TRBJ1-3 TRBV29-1 TGCAGCGTTGAGAGTAACTCTGGAAACACCATATATTTT CSVESNSGNTIYF
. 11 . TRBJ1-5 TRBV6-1 TGTGCCGCTCGCGGGAATCAGCCCCAGCATTTT CAARGNQPQHF
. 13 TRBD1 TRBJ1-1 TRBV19 TGTGCCAGTAGTCCCGGGACAGGGTCTGAAGCTTTCTTT CASSPGTGSEAFF
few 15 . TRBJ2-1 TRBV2 TGTGCCAGCAGTGAAGGTGGGCTAAACCTTCGAGAGCAGTTCTTC CASSEGGLNLREQFF
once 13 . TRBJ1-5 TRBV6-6 TGTGCCAGCAGTTCTACAGGGACTCAGCCCCAGCATTTT CASSSTGTQPQHF
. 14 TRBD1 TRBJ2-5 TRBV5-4 TGTGCCAGCAGCTTGGACAGGGGCGGGGAGACCCAGTACTTC CASSLDRGGETQYF
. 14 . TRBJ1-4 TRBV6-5 TGTGCCAGCGGCCACCGGGGGAACGATGAAAAACTGTTTTTT CASGHRGNDEKLFF
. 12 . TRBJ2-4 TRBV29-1 TGCAGCGTTGGGGAGGGGGAAAACATTCAGTACTTC CSVGEGENIQYF
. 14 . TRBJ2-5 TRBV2 TGTGCCAGCAGACAAGAGACAGGACAAGAGACCCAGTACTTC CASRQETGQETQYF
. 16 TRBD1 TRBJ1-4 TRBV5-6 TGTGCCAGCAGCTTGGCCGGGACAGGGAGCAGAGAAAAACTGTTTTTT CASSLAGTGSREKLFF